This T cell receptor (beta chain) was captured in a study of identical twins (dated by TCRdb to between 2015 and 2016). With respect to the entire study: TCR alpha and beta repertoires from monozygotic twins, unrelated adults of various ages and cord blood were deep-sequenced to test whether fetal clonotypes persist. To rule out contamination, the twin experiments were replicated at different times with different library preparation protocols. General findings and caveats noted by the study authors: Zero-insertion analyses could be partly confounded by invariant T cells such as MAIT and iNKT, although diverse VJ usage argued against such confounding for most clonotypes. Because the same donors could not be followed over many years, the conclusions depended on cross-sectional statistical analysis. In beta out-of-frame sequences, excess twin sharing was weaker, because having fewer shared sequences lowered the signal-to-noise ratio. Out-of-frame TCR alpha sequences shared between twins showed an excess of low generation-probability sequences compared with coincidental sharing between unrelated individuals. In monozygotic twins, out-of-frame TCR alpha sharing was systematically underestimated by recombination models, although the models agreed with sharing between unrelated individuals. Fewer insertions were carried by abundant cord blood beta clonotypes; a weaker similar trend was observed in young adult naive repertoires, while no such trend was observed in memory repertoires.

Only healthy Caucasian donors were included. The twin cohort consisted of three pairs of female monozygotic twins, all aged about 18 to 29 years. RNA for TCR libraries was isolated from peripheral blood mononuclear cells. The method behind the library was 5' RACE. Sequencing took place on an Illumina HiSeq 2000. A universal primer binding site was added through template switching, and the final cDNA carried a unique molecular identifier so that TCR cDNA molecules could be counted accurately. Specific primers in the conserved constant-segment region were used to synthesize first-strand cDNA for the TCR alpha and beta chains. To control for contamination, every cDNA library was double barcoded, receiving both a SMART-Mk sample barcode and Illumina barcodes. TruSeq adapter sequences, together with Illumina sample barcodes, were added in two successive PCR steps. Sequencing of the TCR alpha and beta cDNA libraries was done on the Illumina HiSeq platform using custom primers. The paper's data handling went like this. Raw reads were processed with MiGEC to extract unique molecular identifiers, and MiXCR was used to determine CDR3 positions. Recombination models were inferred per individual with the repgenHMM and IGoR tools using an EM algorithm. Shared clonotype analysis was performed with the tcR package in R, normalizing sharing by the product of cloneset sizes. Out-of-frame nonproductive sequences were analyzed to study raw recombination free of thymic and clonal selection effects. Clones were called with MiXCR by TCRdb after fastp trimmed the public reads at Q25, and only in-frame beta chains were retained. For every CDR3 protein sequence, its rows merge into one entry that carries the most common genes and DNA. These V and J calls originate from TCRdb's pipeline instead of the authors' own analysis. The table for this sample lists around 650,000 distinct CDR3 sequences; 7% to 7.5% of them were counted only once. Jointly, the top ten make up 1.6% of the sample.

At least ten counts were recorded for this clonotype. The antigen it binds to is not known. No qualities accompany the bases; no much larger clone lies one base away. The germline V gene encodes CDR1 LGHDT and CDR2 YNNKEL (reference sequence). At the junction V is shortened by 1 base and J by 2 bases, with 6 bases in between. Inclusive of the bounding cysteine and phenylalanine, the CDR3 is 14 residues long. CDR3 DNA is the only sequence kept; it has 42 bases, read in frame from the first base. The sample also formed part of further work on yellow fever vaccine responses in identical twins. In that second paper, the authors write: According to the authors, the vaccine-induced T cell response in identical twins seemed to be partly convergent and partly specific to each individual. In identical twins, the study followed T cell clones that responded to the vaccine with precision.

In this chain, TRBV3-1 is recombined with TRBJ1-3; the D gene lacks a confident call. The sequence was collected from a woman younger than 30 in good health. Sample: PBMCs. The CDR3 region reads CASSQGVAGNTIYF. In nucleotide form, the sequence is TGTGCCAGCAGCCAAGGTGTTGCTGGAAACACCATATATTTT.